Below, 16 T cell receptor beta chains from the same sample are listed, as sequenced in a study of blood T cells in healthy people across ages. Primed by a sample-barcoded 5' primer and a J-beta primer mix, a second PCR proceeded for about 7 to 11 cycles. TCRdb re-analysed the 5' RACE reads in MiXCR, keeping a single row per CDR3 protein. The sample carries 700,000 to 800,000 distinct CDR3 sequences, roughly 44% recorded once. The sequenced sample was blood. These receptors originate from an older woman in good health.

This clonotype was seen a few times. The genes are TRBV4-3 and TRBJ2-1, with TRBD2 as a possible D gene (6 bases). This CDR3 has 16 residues. Trimming left V 2 bases short and J 8 bases short, with 19 bases between. Germline lookup yields CDR1 LGHNA and CDR2 YSLEER. The CDR3 loop reads CASSQLASMVYDEQFF. CDR3 nucleotides: TGCGCCAGCAGCCAACTAGCGTCCATGGTTTACGATGAGCAGTTCTTC.

The chain recombines TRBV10-3 with TRBJ2-7, with 10 bases matching TRBD2. This CDR3 is 14 amino acids long. The V and J ends lost 8 bases and 2 bases, in that order; junction bases with no gene match: 6. The germline V gene encodes CDR1 ENHRY and CDR2 SYGVKD. The CDR3 bases are TGTGCCATCTCCAGGCTAGCGGGGGCCTACGAGCAGTACTTC. Translated, it gives CAISRLAGAYEQYF.

This clonotype was observed at least ten times. J is TRBJ2-7 and V is TRBV3-1; TRBD2 agrees at 7 bases. This CDR3 region has 16 residues. CDR1 is LGHDT and CDR2 is YNNKEL in the germline V gene (reference sequence). Unmatched junction bases numbered 11, after V lost 0 bases and J lost 6 bases. In nucleotides, the CDR3 is TGTGCCAGCAGCCAAGATCAAAGCGGGGAACGGTCCGAGCAGTACTTC. Its translation is CASSQDQSGERSEQYF.

This clonotype was observed many times. The chain is built from TRBV20-1 and TRBJ2-1; possible D gene TRBD2, 5 bases. The CDR3 contains 15 residues. The germline gives CDR1 DFQATT, CDR2 SNEGSKA (reference sequence). Trimming removed 6 bases from V and 0 bases from J, with 15 bases in between. The CDR3 nucleotides are TGCAGTGCCGTACCAGCGGATAGCTCCTACAATGAGCAGTTCTTC. This gives the protein CSAVPADSSYNEQFF.

V usage is TRBV20-1 and J usage is TRBJ2-1; the match to TRBD2 covers 7 bases. With V trimmed by 6 bases and J by 0 bases, 5 bases remained unmatched. This CDR3 comprises 14 residues. Germline values: CDR1 DFQATT, CDR2 SNEGSKA (reference sequence). CDR3 protein: CSAGAGSSYNEQFF. In DNA form, the CDR3 reads TGCAGTGCGGGAGCGGGAAGCTCCTACAATGAGCAGTTCTTC.

V is TRBV10-3 and J is TRBJ1-5, with 8 positions matching TRBD1. Germline V gene data show CDR1 as ENHRY and CDR2 as SYGVKD. The CDR3 is made up of 15 amino acids. V shed 3 bases and J 2 bases; nucleotides not matched to a gene: 3. The DNA for the CDR3 is TGTGCCATCAGTGAAAGGGGACAGGGCAATCAGCCCCAGCATTTT. Translated: CAISERGQGNQPQHF.

This clonotype showed up just once. The J gene is TRBJ2-7, the V gene TRBV6-5, with 8 bases matching TRBD2. The CDR3 contains 16 residues. The germline V gene encodes CDR1 MNHEY and CDR2 SVGAGI. V shed 5 bases and J 0 bases; nucleotides not matched to a gene: 9. The CDR3: CASSRSGASSSYEQYF. The CDR3 region has the DNA TGTGCCAGCAGTCGTAGCGGGGCTTCAAGCTCCTACGAGCAGTACTTC.

The chain has TRBV11-2 and TRBJ2-1; TRBD1 is a possible D gene (6 bases). TRBJ2-7 matches the DNA end more closely, so the J call is doubtful. CDR3 length: 15 amino acids. Germline V gene data show CDR1 as SGHAT and CDR2 as FQNNGV. CDR3 nucleotide sequence: TGTGCCAGCAGACTCGTTAGGGGGAGTAGGTACGAGCAGTACTTC. As protein: CASRLVRGSRYEQYF.

This chain connects TRBV27 to TRBJ2-3; a weak D match, TRBD2 (5 bases). Germline CDR1 is MNHEY and CDR2 is SMNVEV (reference sequence). The CDR3 has 15 amino acids. Trimming took off 8 bases at V and 10 bases at J, with 25 bases between the two ends. DNA for the CDR3: TGTGCCAGCCGATACGGGAAGGGTATTAACTGTCCGCAGTATTTT. This gives the protein CASRYGKGINCPQYF.

The chain uses TRBV11-2 and TRBJ2-2, with 8 bases matching TRBD1. Germline V lookup: CDR1 SGHAT, CDR2 FQNNGV. J was trimmed by 4 bases and V by 0 bases; bases with no gene match: 4. The CDR3 contains 16 residues. CDR3 nucleotide sequence: TGTGCCAGCAGCTTAGACTTGGACAGGGCCACCGGGGAGCTGTTTTTT. This codes for CASSLDLDRATGELFF. The whole variable domain, remainder taken from reference TRBV11-2 and TRBJ2-2, is EAGVAQSPRYKIIEKRQSVAFWCNPISGHATLYWYQQILGQGPKLLIQFQNNGVVDDSQLPKDRFSAERLKGVDSTLKIQPAKLEDSAVYLCASSLDLDRATGELFFGEGSRLTVL.

This clonotype was counted between two and nine times. The CDR3 region has the DNA TGCAGTGCTAGAAGGACTAGCGGGGGGGCGAAAGATACGCAGTATTTT. It translates to CSARRTSGGAKDTQYF. J is TRBJ2-3 and V is TRBV20-1; 15 nucleotides agree with TRBD2. This CDR3 has 16 amino acids. J lost 5 bases, V lost 2 bases, and 5 bases had no gene match. CDR1 DFQATT and CDR2 SNEGSKA come from the germline V gene (reference sequence).

The rearrangement uses TRBV2 and TRBJ1-2; TRBD1 agrees at 8 bases. J lost 6 bases, V lost 9 bases, and 12 bases had no gene match. Germline V gives CDR1 SNHLY, CDR2 FYNNEI. The CDR3 covers 14 residues. As DNA, the CDR3 is TGTGCCAGTAACTTCGTCCAGGGGGCCCATGGCTACACCTTC. Translating gives CASNFVQGAHGYTF.

This clonotype has ten or more counts. The V call is TRBV9, the J call TRBJ2-1; D unresolved. Trimming left V 4 bases short and J 5 bases short, with 7 bases between. Germline V lookup: CDR1 SGDLS, CDR2 YYNGEE. This CDR3 region has 12 residues. The chain's CDR3 is CASSSPNNEQFF. CDR3 DNA sequence: TGTGCCAGCAGCTCCCCGAACAATGAGCAGTTCTTC.

The chain is built from TRBV5-1 and TRBJ2-1; D gene uncertain. The germline V gene has CDR1 SGHRS and CDR2 YFSETQ. Trimming cost V 7 bases and J 0 bases, with 17 bases left between them. The CDR3 totals 16 residues. The CDR3 loop reads CASSAVRPISYNEQFF. The CDR3 region has the DNA TGCGCCAGCTCCGCTGTCCGCCCGATCTCCTACAATGAGCAGTTCTTC.

The sample holds many counts of this clonotype. This rearrangement joins TRBV29-1 to TRBJ2-7; TRBD1 is a possible D gene (6 bases). Trimming removed 7 bases at V and 7 bases at J, with 26 bases between. Germline V gene data show CDR1 as SQVTM and CDR2 as ANQGSEA. The CDR3 has 15 residues. The CDR3 DNA sequence: TGCAGCGCCAGAGGAACAGGGCACTTTTCTGGGGAGCAGTACTTC. It translates to CSARGTGHFSGEQYF.

Details on this clonotype: Since a much larger clone is just one base distant, this may be a read error. The chain links TRBV5-1 to TRBJ2-1, with 10 bases lining up with TRBD2. V lost 2 bases to trimming and J lost 6 bases; unmatched junction nucleotides: 5. The germline CDR1 and CDR2 sequences are SGHRS and YFSETQ. The CDR3 runs 15 residues. The CDR3 loop is CASSFGASGSNEQFF. The CDR3 DNA sequence: TGCGCCAGCAGCTTTGGCGCTAGCGGGAGCAATGAGCAGTTCTTC.